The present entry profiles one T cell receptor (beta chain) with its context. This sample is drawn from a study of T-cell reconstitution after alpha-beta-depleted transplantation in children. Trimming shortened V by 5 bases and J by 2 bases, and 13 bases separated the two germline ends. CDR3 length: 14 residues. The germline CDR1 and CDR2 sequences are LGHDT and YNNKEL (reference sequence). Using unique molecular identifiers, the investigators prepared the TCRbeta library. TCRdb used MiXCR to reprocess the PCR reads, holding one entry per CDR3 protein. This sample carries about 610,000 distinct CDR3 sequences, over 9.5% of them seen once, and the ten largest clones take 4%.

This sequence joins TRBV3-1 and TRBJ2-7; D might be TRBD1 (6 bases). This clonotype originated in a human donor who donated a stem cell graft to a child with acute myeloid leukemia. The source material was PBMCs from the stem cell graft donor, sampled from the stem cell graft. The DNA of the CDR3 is TGTGCCAGCAGCGACGACAGGTTCACCTACGAGCAGTACTTC. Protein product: CASSDDRFTYEQYF.